The source of this T cell receptor beta chain is a study of high-grade serous ovarian cancer treatment subgroups. Study background: On average, approximately 15,000 reads and 6,000 to 8,000 unique TCR beta rearrangements were obtained per sample.

Unmatched junction bases numbered 2, after V lost 5 bases and J lost 1 base. Germline V gene lookup returns CDR1 MNHEY and CDR2 SVGAGI. This CDR3 is built from 15 residues. Tumor samples were taken before definitive surgery or chemotherapy. Note on this clone: Its antigen is not known.

General study results and limits: Different patients shared almost no repertoire; same-patient tumors shared 0.11 to 0.79. Higher neoantigen levels went with greater TCR clonal relatedness. The analyses considered CDR3 and ignored CDR1 and CDR2.

This table comes from immunoSEQ multiplex PCR, and its TCRdb copy is limited to in-frame clones, with some not included. This sample carries 2,500 to 3,500 clones, about 69% of them seen once, and the ten largest clones take 25% to 30%. The genes are TRBV6-5 and TRBJ2-3, with 11 bases that match TRBD1. Input material: tumor tissue. This TCR was sampled from a human donor with high-grade serous ovarian cancer. The DNA for the CDR3 is TGTGCCAGCAGTAGGACAGGGGGCGGCACAGATACGCAGTATTTT. The encoded protein is CASSRTGGGTDTQYF.